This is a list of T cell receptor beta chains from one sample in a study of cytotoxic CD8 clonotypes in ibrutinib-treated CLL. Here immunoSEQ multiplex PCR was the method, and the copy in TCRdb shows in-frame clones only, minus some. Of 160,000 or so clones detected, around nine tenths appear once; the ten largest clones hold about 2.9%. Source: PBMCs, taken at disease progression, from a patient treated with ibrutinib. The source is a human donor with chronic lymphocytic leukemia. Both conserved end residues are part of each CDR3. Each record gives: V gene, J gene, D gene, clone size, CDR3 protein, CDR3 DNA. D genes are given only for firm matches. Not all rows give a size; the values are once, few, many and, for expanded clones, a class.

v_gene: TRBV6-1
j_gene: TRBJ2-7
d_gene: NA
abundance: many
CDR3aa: CASSGGARSSYEQYF
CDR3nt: TGTGCCAGCAGCGGGGGAGCCAGGAGCTCCTACGAGCAGTACTTC

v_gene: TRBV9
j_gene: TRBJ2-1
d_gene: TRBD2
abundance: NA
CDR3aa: CASSADSSGRRPYNEQFF
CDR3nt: TGTGCCAGCAGCGCCGATTCTAGCGGGAGAAGGCCTTACAATGAGCAGTTCTTC

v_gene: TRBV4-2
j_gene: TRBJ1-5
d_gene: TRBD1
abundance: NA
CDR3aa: CASSQALGQSNQPQHF
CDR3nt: TGTGCCAGCAGCCAAGCCTTGGGACAGAGCAATCAGCCCCAGCATTTT

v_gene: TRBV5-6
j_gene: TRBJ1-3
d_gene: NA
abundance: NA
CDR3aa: CASSLGGSGNTIYF
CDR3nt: TGTGCCAGCAGCTTGGGTGGGTCTGGAAACACCATATATTTT

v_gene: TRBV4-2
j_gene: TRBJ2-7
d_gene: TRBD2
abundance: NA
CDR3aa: CASSQEVGLADYSYEQYF
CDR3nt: TGTGCCAGCAGCCAAGAGGTTGGGCTAGCGGACTACTCCTACGAGCAGTACTTC

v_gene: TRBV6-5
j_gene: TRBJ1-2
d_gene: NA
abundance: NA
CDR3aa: CASSPPAVLSSGYTF
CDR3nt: TGTGCCAGCAGTCCCCCGGCGGTCCTCTCGAGTGGCTACACCTTC

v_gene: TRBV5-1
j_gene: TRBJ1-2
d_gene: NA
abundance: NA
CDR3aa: CASSLSYGYGYTF
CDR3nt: TGCGCCAGCAGCTTGTCCTACGGGTATGGCTACACCTTC

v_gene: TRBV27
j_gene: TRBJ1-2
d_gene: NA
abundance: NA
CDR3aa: CASSEGLYYGYTF
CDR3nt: TGTGCCAGCAGTGAGGGGCTGTACTATGGCTACACCTTC

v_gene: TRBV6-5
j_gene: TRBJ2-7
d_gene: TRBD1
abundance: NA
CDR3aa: CASSYSKGADEQYF
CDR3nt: TGTGCCAGCAGTTACTCGAAGGGGGCCGACGAGCAGTACTTC

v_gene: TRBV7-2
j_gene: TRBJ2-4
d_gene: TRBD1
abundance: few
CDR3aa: CASSLDSRTGNIQYF
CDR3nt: TGTGCCAGCAGCTTAGATTCTCGGACAGGAAACATTCAGTACTTC

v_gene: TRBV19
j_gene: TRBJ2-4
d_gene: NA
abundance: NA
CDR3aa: CASRPRGKNIQYF
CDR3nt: TGTGCCAGTAGGCCACGGGGGAAAAACATTCAGTACTTC

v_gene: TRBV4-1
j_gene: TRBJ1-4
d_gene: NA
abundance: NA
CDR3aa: CASSLTGDNEKLFF
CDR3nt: TGCGCCAGCAGCCTCACGGGGGACAATGAAAAACTGTTTTTT

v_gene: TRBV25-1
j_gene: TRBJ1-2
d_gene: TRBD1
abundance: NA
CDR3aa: CASSESPQGGYGYTF
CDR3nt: TGTGCCAGCAGTGAATCCCCACAGGGGGGCTATGGCTACACCTTC

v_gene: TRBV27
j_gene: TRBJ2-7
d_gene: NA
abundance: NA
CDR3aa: CASSPHQKTLYEQYF
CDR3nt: TGTGCCAGCAGTCCGCACCAGAAAACCCTTTACGAGCAGTACTTC

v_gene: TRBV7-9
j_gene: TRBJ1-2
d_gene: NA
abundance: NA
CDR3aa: CASSFSSTGNYGYTF
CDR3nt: TGTGCCAGCAGCTTCAGTTCGACAGGCAACTATGGCTACACCTTC

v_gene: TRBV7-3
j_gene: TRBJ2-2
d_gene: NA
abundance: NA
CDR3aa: CASSLTGGRDTGELFF
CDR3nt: TGTGCCAGCAGCTTAACGGGCGGGCGGGACACCGGGGAGCTGTTTTTT

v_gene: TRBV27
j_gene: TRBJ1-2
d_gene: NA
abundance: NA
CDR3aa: CASSPYSDIPSVDYGYTF
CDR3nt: TGTGCCAGCAGTCCATACTCGGACATTCCCTCAGTGGACTATGGCTACACCTTC

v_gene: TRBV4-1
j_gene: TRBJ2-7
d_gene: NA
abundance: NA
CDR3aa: CASSHGLEQYF
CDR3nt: TGCGCCAGCAGCCATGGACTAGAGCAGTACTTC

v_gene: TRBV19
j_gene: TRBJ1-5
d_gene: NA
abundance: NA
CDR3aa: CASSMAGGLQPQHF
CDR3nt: TGTGCCAGTAGTATGGCCGGGGGTTTGCAGCCCCAGCATTTT

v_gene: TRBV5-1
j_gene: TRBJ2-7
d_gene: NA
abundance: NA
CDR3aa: CASSRGTQEEYEQYF
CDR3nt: TGCGCCAGCAGCCGAGGGACTCAGGAAGAGTACGAGCAGTACTTC

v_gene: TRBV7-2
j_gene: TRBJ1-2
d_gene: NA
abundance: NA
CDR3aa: CASSLAPTFPRQDGYTF
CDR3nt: TGTGCCAGCAGCTTAGCGCCGACATTCCCAAGGCAGGATGGCTACACCTTC

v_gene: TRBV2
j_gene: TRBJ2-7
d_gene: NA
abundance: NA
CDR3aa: CASSVNEQYF
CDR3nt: TGTGCCAGCAGTGTTAACGAGCAGTACTTC

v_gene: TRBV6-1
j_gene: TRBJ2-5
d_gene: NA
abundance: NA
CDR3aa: CASSEGGTPQETQYF
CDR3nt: TGTGCCAGCAGTGAAGGAGGGACACCTCAAGAGACCCAGTACTTC

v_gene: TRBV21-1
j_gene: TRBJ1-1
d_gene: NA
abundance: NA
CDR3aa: CASSKIGGQQNTEAFF
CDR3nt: TGTGCCAGCAGCAAAATTGGGGGACAGCAGAACACTGAAGCTTTCTTT

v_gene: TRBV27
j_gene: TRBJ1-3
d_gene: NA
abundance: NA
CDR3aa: CASSSQARNTIYF
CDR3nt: TGTGCCAGCAGTTCACAGGCACGAAACACCATATATTTT

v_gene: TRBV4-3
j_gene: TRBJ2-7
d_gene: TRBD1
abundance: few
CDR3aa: CASSQADRDSSYEQYF
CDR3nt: TGCGCCAGCAGCCAGGCTGACCGGGACAGCTCCTACGAGCAGTACTTC

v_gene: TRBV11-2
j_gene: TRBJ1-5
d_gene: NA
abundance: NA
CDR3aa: CASSGQSNQPQHF
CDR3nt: TGTGCCAGCAGCGGTCAAAGCAATCAGCCCCAGCATTTT

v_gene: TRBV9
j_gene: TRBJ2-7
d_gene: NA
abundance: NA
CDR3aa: CASSGSVSYEQYF
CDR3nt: TGTGCCAGCAGCGGGAGCGTCTCCTACGAGCAGTACTTC

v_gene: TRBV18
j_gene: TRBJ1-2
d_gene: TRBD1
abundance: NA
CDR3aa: CASSQQGTGYGYTF
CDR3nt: TGTGCCAGCTCACAACAGGGGACCGGCTATGGCTACACCTTC

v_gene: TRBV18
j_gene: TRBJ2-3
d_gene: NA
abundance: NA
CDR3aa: CASSPEGRDTQYF
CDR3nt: TGTGCCAGCTCACCGGAGGGGAGAGATACGCAGTATTTT

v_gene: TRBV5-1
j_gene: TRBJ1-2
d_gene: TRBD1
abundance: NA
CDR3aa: CASSAGQGWNYGYTF
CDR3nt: TGCGCCAGCAGCGCGGGACAGGGGTGGAACTATGGCTACACCTTC

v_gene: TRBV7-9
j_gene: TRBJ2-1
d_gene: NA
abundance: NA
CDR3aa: CASSFRDTTYNEQFF
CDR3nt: TGTGCCAGCAGCTTCCGGGACACGACCTACAATGAGCAGTTCTTC

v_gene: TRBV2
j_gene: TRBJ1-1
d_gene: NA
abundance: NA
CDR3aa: CASSDSKAFF
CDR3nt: TGTGCCAGCAGTGACAGTAAAGCTTTCTTT